These T cell receptor beta chains were read from a single sample in a study of cytomegalovirus exposure and HLA in healthy donors. Repertoires were generated with immunoSEQ multiplex PCR, while TCRdb's copy carries only in-frame clones and drops some. The repertoire consists of fewer than 200,000 clones, with roughly 80% occurring once and the leading ten covering around 6.7%. The sequenced sample was PBMCs. These TCRs come from a woman aged 25 to 39 in good health and CMV-seropositive. Each CDR3 is given with its conserved first and last residue. Each record gives: D gene, clone size, V gene, J gene, CDR3 protein, CDR3 DNA. The D gene is left open where the match is weak. Clone size is stated in some rows and not others, as once, few, many or a class when expanded.

TRBD1,NA,TRBV5-1,TRBJ2-1,CASSSTDRDNEQFF,TGCGCCAGCAGCTCCACGGACAGGGACAATGAGCAGTTCTTC
NA,NA,TRBV15,TRBJ1-5,CATSRRSDRLSNQPQHF,TGTGCCACCAGCAGGAGAAGTGACAGGCTTAGCAATCAGCCCCAGCATTTT
TRBD2,NA,TRBV5-1,TRBJ2-1,CASSSSGGFDNEQFF,TGCGCCAGCAGCTCCTCGGGGGGGTTCGACAATGAGCAGTTCTTC
TRBD1,NA,TRBV29-1,TRBJ2-5,CSVGWGTGQETQYF,TGCAGCGTTGGTTGGGGGACAGGACAAGAGACCCAGTACTTC
TRBD1,NA,TRBV9,TRBJ1-6,CASSRGQVHSPLHF,TGTGCCAGCAGCAGGGGACAGGTCCATTCACCCCTCCACTTT
NA,NA,TRBV7-2,TRBJ1-1,CASSLSRVEAFF,TGTGCCAGCAGCTTAAGTCGAGTTGAAGCTTTCTTT
NA,NA,TRBV18,TRBJ2-2,CASSPSPLSNTGELFF,TGTGCCAGCTCACCTTCCCCCCTGTCGAACACCGGGGAGCTGTTTTTT
NA,NA,TRBV10-3,TRBJ1-2,CAISAGFGESGYGYTF,TGTGCCATCAGTGCAGGGTTTGGGGAATCAGGCTATGGCTACACCTTC
NA,NA,TRBV5-1,TRBJ1-3,CASSPAGNSGNTIYF,TGCGCCAGCAGCCCAGCAGGAAACTCTGGAAACACCATATATTTT
TRBD2,NA,TRBV19,TRBJ2-5,CASSIVAGGPKRTQYF,TGTGCCAGTAGTATAGTAGCGGGGGGACCCAAGAGGACCCAGTACTTC
NA,NA,TRBV5-1,TRBJ2-7,CASSLSLGRHGRTYEQYF,TGCGCCAGCAGCTTGTCTTTGGGGCGACACGGGAGAACCTACGAGCAGTACTTC
TRBD2,NA,TRBV4-3,TRBJ2-2,CASSQDPSGGPRGTGELFF,TGCGCCAGCAGCCAAGATCCCAGCGGGGGACCCCGGGGCACCGGGGAGCTGTTTTTT
NA,once,TRBV5-6,TRBJ1-2,CASSLVLGAQGYTF,TGTGCCAGCAGCTTGGTTTTGGGGGCTCAGGGCTACACCTTC
NA,NA,TRBV19,TRBJ1-2,CASSQTVNYGYTF,TGTGCCAGTAGTCAGACTGTTAACTATGGCTACACCTTC
NA,NA,TRBV7-8,TRBJ1-6,CASSLRDTENSPLHF,TGTGCCAGCAGCTTACGGGACACGGAGAATTCACCCCTCCACTTT
TRBD1,few,TRBV10-3,TRBJ1-3,CAIRGDRAIDGNTIYF,TGTGCCATCAGGGGCGACAGGGCGATTGATGGAAACACCATATATTTT
TRBD1,NA,TRBV6-1,TRBJ2-3,CASSEDRGYTDTQYF,TGTGCCAGCAGTGAAGACAGGGGATACACAGATACGCAGTATTTT
NA,NA,TRBV6-4,TRBJ2-3,CASSDSTRGGSDTQYF,TGTGCCAGCAGTGACTCGACTAGAGGTGGCTCAGATACGCAGTATTTT
TRBD2,NA,TRBV7-9,TRBJ2-3,CASSLAFGSGGISDTQYF,TGTGCCAGCAGCTTAGCATTCGGTAGCGGGGGGATCTCAGATACGCAGTATTTT
TRBD1,NA,TRBV5-1,TRBJ2-1,CASSSGQGEVEQFF,TGCGCCAGCAGCTCCGGACAGGGGGAGGTTGAGCAGTTCTTC
NA,NA,TRBV19,TRBJ1-1,CASSPQVKFTEAFF,TGTGCCAGTAGCCCACAGGTTAAGTTCACTGAAGCTTTCTTT
NA,NA,TRBV30,TRBJ1-4,CAWTPFSGGSEKLFF,TGTGCCTGGACCCCCTTCTCCGGGGGGAGTGAAAAACTGTTTTTT
NA,NA,TRBV11-2,TRBJ1-2,CASSPAGALYGYTF,TGTGCCAGCAGCCCCGCGGGGGCCCTTTATGGCTACACCTTC
NA,NA,TRBV11-1,TRBJ2-7,CASSLGSSGVYEQYF,TGTGCCAGCAGCTTAGGTAGTAGCGGTGTCTACGAGCAGTACTTC
NA,NA,TRBV18,TRBJ1-6,CASSPSSYNSPLHF,TGTGCCAGCTCACCGAGCTCCTATAATTCACCCCTCCACTTT
NA,NA,TRBV5-4,TRBJ1-1,CASSLGPLNTEAFF,TGTGCCAGCAGCTTGGGGCCGCTGAACACTGAAGCTTTCTTT
TRBD2,once,TRBV7-9,TRBJ2-5,CASSRGGLAAKETQYF,TGTGCCAGCAGCCGGGGGGGACTAGCGGCTAAAGAGACCCAGTACTTC
TRBD1,NA,TRBV2,TRBJ1-6,CASSFGQENSPLHF,TGTGCCAGCAGTTTTGGACAGGAGAATTCACCCCTCCACTTT
TRBD1,NA,TRBV30,TRBJ2-2,CAWGGQGGTGELFF,TGTGCCTGGGGGGGACAGGGGGGCACCGGGGAGCTGTTTTTT
NA,NA,TRBV23-1,TRBJ1-3,CASSPNTCTGYLGNTIYF,TGCGCCAGCAGTCCCAATACTTGTACAGGGTATTTGGGAAACACCATATATTTT
TRBD1,NA,TRBV7-9,TRBJ1-5,CASSLATGGSGYSNQPQHF,TGTGCCAGCAGCTTAGCAACAGGGGGATCGGGATATAGCAATCAGCCCCAGCATTTT
NA,NA,TRBV7-2,TRBJ1-6,CASSFGRARTHNSPLHF,TGTGCCAGCAGCTTCGGGAGGGCCAGGACCCATAATTCACCCCTCCACTTT
TRBD2,NA,TRBV5-6,TRBJ2-5,CASSLVGGGSLETQYF,TGTGCCAGCAGCTTGGTCGGCGGGGGGTCCCTCGAGACCCAGTACTTC
TRBD1,NA,TRBV18,TRBJ2-7,CASSRGTDEQYF,TGTGCCAGCTCACGGGGGACAGACGAGCAGTACTTC
NA,NA,TRBV4-3,TRBJ1-2,CASSQGLGSNFYGYTF,TGCGCCAGCAGCCAAGGCCTAGGCAGTAACTTCTATGGCTACACCTTC
TRBD1,NA,TRBV7-3,TRBJ2-1,CASSRDRDNEQFF,TGTGCCAGCAGCCGGGACAGAGACAATGAGCAGTTCTTC
TRBD1,NA,TRBV5-1,TRBJ1-2,CASSLGGGANYGYTF,TGCGCCAGCAGCTTGGGAGGGGGCGCCAACTATGGCTACACCTTC
TRBD1,NA,TRBV18,TRBJ1-2,CASSPSTGTYSGTYYGYTF,TGTGCCAGCTCACCGTCGACAGGGACCTACTCGGGGACCTACTATGGCTACACCTTC
TRBD1,NA,TRBV2,TRBJ2-6,CASSALGQFSSGANVLTF,TGTGCCAGCAGTGCTCTGGGACAGTTTAGCTCTGGGGCCAACGTCCTGACTTTC
NA,once,TRBV6-1,TRBJ1-1,CASILTGTGNTEAFF,TGTGCCAGCATCCTCACCGGGACTGGGAACACTGAAGCTTTCTTT
NA,NA,TRBV28,TRBJ1-1,CASKHNTEAFF,TGTGCCAGCAAACACAACACTGAAGCTTTCTTT
NA,NA,TRBV7-3,TRBJ1-1,CASSRKEIRGHMNTEAFF,TGTGCCAGCAGCCGAAAAGAGATACGTGGACATATGAACACTGAAGCTTTCTTT
NA,NA,TRBV7-2,TRBJ1-2,CASSLGAHYGYTF,TGTGCCAGCAGCTTGGGGGCCCACTATGGCTACACCTTC
NA,NA,TRBV7-2,TRBJ1-2,CASSPVDYGYTF,TGTGCCAGCAGCCCGGTGGACTATGGCTACACCTTC
NA,NA,TRBV5-6,TRBJ1-4,CASREGFDEKLFF,TGTGCCAGCAGGGAGGGTTTTGATGAAAAACTGTTTTTT
NA,NA,TRBV2,TRBJ2-7,CASSVGPGDGYEQYF,TGTGCCAGCAGTGTCGGGCCGGGGGATGGTTACGAGCAGTACTTC
TRBD1,NA,TRBV7-2,TRBJ2-4,CASSYWDRGHPKNIQYF,TGTGCCAGCAGCTACTGGGACAGGGGGCACCCTAAAAACATTCAGTACTTC
TRBD2,NA,TRBV9,TRBJ2-1,CASSVSGVSGGSYNEQFF,TGTGCCAGCAGCGTGTCAGGGGTGAGCGGGGGGTCCTACAATGAGCAGTTCTTC
NA,NA,TRBV9,TRBJ2-4,CASAGHPKNIQYF,TGTGCCAGCGCCGGTCACCCCAAAAACATTCAGTACTTC
TRBD1,NA,TRBV7-2,TRBJ1-1,CASSDSGTGGTEAFF,TGTGCCAGCAGCGACTCCGGGACAGGGGGCACTGAAGCTTTCTTT
NA,NA,TRBV5-4,TRBJ2-1,CASSFGTRNFHNEQFF,TGTGCCAGCAGCTTCGGGACTCGTAATTTCCACAATGAGCAGTTCTTC